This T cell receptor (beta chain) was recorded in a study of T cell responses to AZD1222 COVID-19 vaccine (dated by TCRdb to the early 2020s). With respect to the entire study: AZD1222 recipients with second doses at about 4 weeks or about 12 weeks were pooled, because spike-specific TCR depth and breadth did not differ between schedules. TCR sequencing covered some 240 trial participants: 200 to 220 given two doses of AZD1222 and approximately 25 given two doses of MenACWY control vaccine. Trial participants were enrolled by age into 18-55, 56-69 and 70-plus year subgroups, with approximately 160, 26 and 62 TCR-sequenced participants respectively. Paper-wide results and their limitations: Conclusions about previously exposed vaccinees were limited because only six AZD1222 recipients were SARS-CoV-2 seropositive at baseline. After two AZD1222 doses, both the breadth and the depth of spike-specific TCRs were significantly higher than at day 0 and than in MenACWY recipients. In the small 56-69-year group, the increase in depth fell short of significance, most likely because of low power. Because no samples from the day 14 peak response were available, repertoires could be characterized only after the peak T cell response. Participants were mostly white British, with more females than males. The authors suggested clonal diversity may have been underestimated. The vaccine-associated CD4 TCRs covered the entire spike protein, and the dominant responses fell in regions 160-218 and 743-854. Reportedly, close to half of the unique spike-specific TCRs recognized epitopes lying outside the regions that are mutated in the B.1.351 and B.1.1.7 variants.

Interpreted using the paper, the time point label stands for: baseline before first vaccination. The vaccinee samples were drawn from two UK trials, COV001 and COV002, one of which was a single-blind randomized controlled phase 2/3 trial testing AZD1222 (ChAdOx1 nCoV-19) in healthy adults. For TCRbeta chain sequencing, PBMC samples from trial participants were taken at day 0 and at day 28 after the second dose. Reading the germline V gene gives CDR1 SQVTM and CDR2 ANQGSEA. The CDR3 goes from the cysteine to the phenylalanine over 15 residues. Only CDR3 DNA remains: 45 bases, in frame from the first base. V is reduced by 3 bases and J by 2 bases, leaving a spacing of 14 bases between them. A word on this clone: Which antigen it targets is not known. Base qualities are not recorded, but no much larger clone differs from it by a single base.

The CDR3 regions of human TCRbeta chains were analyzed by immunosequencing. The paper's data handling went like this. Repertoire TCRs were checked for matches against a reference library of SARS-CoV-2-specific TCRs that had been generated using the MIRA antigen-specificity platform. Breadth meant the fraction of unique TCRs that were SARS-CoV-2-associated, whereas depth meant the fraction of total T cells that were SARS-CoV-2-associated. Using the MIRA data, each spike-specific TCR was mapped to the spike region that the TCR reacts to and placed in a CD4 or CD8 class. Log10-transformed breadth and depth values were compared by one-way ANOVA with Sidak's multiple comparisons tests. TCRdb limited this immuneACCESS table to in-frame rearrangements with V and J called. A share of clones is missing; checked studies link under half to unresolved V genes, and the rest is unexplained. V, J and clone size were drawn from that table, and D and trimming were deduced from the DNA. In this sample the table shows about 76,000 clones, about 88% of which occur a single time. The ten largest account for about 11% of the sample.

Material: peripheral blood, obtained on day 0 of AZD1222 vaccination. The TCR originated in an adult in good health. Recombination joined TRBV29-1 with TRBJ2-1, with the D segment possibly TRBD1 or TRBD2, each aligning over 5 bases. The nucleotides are TGCAGCGTTGAGAGGGGAGCTCGGGCCTACAATGAGCAGTTCTTC. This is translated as CSVERGARAYNEQFF.